The next 22 T cell receptor beta chains were all read from a single sample in a study of T cell responses to AZD1222 COVID-19 vaccine. Method: immunoSEQ multiplex PCR; TCRdb's copy keeps in-frame clones and lacks some. Counted here are 150,000 or so clones, 90% occurring once; the ten biggest clones make up 5% to 6.5%. Specimen: peripheral blood, collected 28 days after the second AZD1222 dose. All receptors derive from an adult who received the AZD1222 COVID-19 vaccine.

J is TRBJ1-2 and V is TRBV11-2; D is perhaps TRBD1 (6 bases). The CDR3 spans 13 residues. V was clipped by 5 bases and J by 8 bases, with 15 bases between them. CDR1 SGHAT and CDR2 FQNNGV come from the germline V gene. The CDR3 DNA reads as TGTGCCAGCAGCGTAATACAGGGAGGAGGCTACACCTTC. Translating it yields CASSVIQGGGYTF.

CDR3 in amino acids: CASSYRPGGSEFF. The CDR3 nucleotides read TGTGCCAGCAGTTACCGGCCAGGGGGCTCCGAGTTCTTC. The chain is built from TRBV6-5 and TRBJ2-1; 8 bases map to TRBD1. This CDR3 region has 13 residues. Germline values: CDR1 MNHEY, CDR2 SVGAGI. With V trimmed by 2 bases and J by 14 bases, 8 bases remained unmatched.

This chain uses TRBV6-5 with TRBJ2-5, with D uncertain. V was pared by 5 bases and J by 5 bases, with 15 bases between. Germline V CDR1 and CDR2: MNHEY, SVGAGI. The CDR3 covers 14 residues. The CDR3 bases are TGTGCCAGCAGTCGGCCATTTAAGTCCGAGACCCAGTACTTC. The encoded protein is CASSRPFKSETQYF.

This chain joins TRBV5-8 and TRBJ2-1; D perhaps matches TRBD2 (5 bases). Germline V CDR1 and CDR2: SGHTS, YDEGEE. The ends were cut back, 2 bases at V and 1 base at J, with 16 bases in the middle. CDR3 size: 17 residues. CDR3 sequence (DNA): TGTGCCAGCAGCTTAACCCTCGCGGGTAATTCCTACAATGAGCAGTTCTTC. It translates to CASSLTLAGNSYNEQFF.

The gene calls are TRBV6-5 and TRBJ2-7, with D perhaps TRBD2 (6 bases). V was trimmed by 6 bases and J by 1 base, leaving 16 bases between them. Per the germline V gene, CDR1 is MNHEY and CDR2 is SVGAGI. This CDR3 is built from 15 residues. In DNA, the CDR3 is TGTGCCAGCAGGGTCTCGTCCGGGGGATCCTACGAGCAGTACTTC. Its translation is CASRVSSGGSYEQYF.

This chain connects TRBV28 to TRBJ2-1; 7 bases are shared with TRBD1. V dropped 7 bases and J dropped 6; count of bases not matched to a gene: 12. CDR1 and CDR2 (germline): MDHEN, SYDVKM. The CDR3 spans 15 residues. DNA for the CDR3: TGTGCCAGCACTCGTCCCGGGACAGCCTTCAATGAGCAGTTCTTC. It specifies CASTRPGTAFNEQFF.

The gene calls are TRBV10-1 and TRBJ2-1; TRBD2 agrees at 12 bases. This CDR3 has 23 amino acids. After removal of 3 bases from V and 6 bases from J, the junction contained 27 bases not matched to a gene. In germline, CDR1 is WNHNN, CDR2 SYGVQD (reference sequence). In DNA form, the CDR3 reads TGCGCCAGCAGTGATTCCGGGACAGGGAGTGCTAGCGGGAGGGCCCGGAAAAGCAATGAGCAGTTCTTC. As protein: CASSDSGTGSASGRARKSNEQFF.

This clone occurred once. This chain connects TRBV7-9 to TRBJ1-2; the match to TRBD1 covers 7 bases. Germline V gene sequence: CDR1 SEHNR, CDR2 FQNEAQ (reference sequence). The junction had 8 bases not matched to a gene; V was cut back by 5 bases and J by 2 bases. The CDR3 loop spans 15 amino acids. CDR3 coding DNA: TGTGCCAGCAGCCCAACCCTGACAGGGAACTATGGCTACACCTTC. Translation gives CASSPTLTGNYGYTF.

The chain carries TRBV3-1 (or the pseudogene TRBV3-2) and TRBJ1-4, with a possible D match to TRBD1 (5 bases). There are 18 residues in the CDR3. The ends were cut back, 0 bases at V and 0 bases at J, with 14 bases in the middle. Per the germline V gene, CDR1 is LGHDT and CDR2 is YNNKEL (reference sequence). In nucleotides, the CDR3 is TGTGCCAGCAGCCAAGATAGGGACCGTACTTCAACTAATGAAAAACTGTTTTTT. It specifies CASSQDRDRTSTNEKLFF.

This chain joins TRBV27 and TRBJ2-3; no clear D. The length of the CDR3 is 15 residues. Per germline, CDR1 MNHEY and CDR2 SMNVEV (reference sequence). Trimming removed 5 bases at V and 2 bases at J, with 14 bases between. This chain's CDR3 is CASSVTWRSTDTQYF. CDR3 coding DNA: TGTGCCAGCAGTGTCACGTGGCGGTCCACAGATACGCAGTATTTT.

This chain links TRBV6-2 or TRBV6-3 with TRBJ2-7; 7 nucleotides line up with TRBD2. With V trimmed by 5 bases and J by 4 bases, 5 bases remained unmatched. The germline V gene has CDR1 MNHEY and CDR2 SVGEGT. The CDR3 extends over 13 amino acids. The CDR3 region has the DNA TGTGCCAGCAGTCGACTAGCCTGGTACGAGCAGTACTTC. It is translated as CASSRLAWYEQYF.

J is TRBJ1-2 and V is TRBV5-4; 9 nucleotides align to TRBD1. Germline V CDR1 and CDR2: SGHNT, YYREEE (reference sequence). Trimming took 0 bases from V and 6 from J; bases not matched to a gene: 0. The CDR3 runs to 13 residues. CDR3 sequence: CASSLGDRDGYTF. Here the CDR3 DNA reads TGTGCCAGCAGCTTGGGGGACAGGGATGGCTACACCTTC.

V usage is TRBV19 and J usage is TRBJ1-5; D may be TRBD1 (5 bases). Germline V gene lookup returns CDR1 LNHDA and CDR2 SQIVND (reference sequence). V was trimmed by 2 bases and J by 5 bases, leaving 10 bases between them. There are 14 residues in the CDR3. The DNA for the CDR3 is TGTGCCAGTAGTATAAGGCAGGGAGATCAGCCCCAGCATTTT. It translates to CASSIRQGDQPQHF.

This chain links TRBV30 with TRBJ2-7; a possible D gene is TRBD1 (5 bases). The CDR3 is 16 residues long. Deletions cut 0 bases from V and 4 bases from J, with 19 bases between. Germline lookup yields CDR1 GTSNPN and CDR2 SVGIG (reference sequence). The CDR3 spells CAWSVLHSFQGYEQYF. The CDR3 DNA reads TGTGCCTGGAGTGTCCTCCACTCCTTTCAGGGTTACGAGCAGTACTTC.

The chain carries TRBV30 and TRBJ2-7; possibly TRBD1 for D (6 bases). The CDR3 loop spans 13 amino acids. V gave up 0 bases and J gave up 4 bases, with 10 bases separating them. CDR1 and CDR2 (germline): GTSNPN, SVGIG (reference sequence). CDR3 amino acids: CAWSVGGPYEQYF. The CDR3 DNA sequence: TGTGCCTGGAGTGTTGGGGGCCCGTACGAGCAGTACTTC. The full variable domain, rest sourced from reference TRBV30 and TRBJ2-7, is SQTIHQWPATLVQPVGSPLSLECTVEGTSNPNLYWYRQAAGRGLQLLFYSVGIGQISSEVPQNLSASRPQDRQFILSSKKLLLSDSGFYLCAWSVGGPYEQYFGPGTRLTVT.

V and J are TRBV28 and TRBJ1-4; D gene ambiguous. The CDR3 length is 15 residues. Trimming stripped 10 bases from V and 8 bases from J, with 23 bases between. CDR1 is MDHEN and CDR2 is SYDVKM in the germline V gene. CDR3 in amino acids: CATGWQTSIVEKLFF. The CDR3 DNA reads as TGTGCCACGGGATGGCAGACCTCTATAGTAGAAAAACTGTTTTTT.

The genes are TRBV19 and TRBJ1-2, with D possibly matching TRBD1 (6 bases). The germline CDR1 and CDR2 sequences are LNHDA and SQIVND (reference sequence). The CDR3 spans 14 residues. Trimming shortened V by 4 bases and J by 4 bases, and 13 bases separated the two germline ends. The CDR3 sequence: CASSRGQNIYGYTF. CDR3 DNA sequence: TGTGCCAGTAGTAGAGGACAGAACATCTATGGCTACACCTTC.

This clone was detected many times. The chain joins TRBV6-4 to TRBJ2-3, with D unresolved. The CDR3 spans 13 residues. V dropped 4 bases and J dropped 0 bases, with 5 bases sitting between them. Germline CDR1 is MRHNA and CDR2 is SNTAGT. CDR3 bases: TGTGCCAGCAGTGCAGCTAGCACAGATACGCAGTATTTT. It translates to CASSAASTDTQYF.

V gene TRBV5-1 combines with J gene TRBJ2-5; D might be TRBD1 or TRBD2, each matching 5 bases. Germline assignment: CDR1 SGHRS and CDR2 YFSETQ. V shed 0 bases and J shed 2 bases, with 14 bases lying between them. CDR3 length equals 16 residues. CDR3 amino acids: CASSLADSGYQETQYF. CDR3 sequence (DNA): TGCGCCAGCAGCTTGGCCGACAGCGGTTATCAAGAGACCCAGTACTTC.

The rearrangement joins TRBV7-6 to TRBJ2-5, with 14 bases identical to TRBD2. V shed 4 bases and J 2 bases; nucleotides not matched to a gene: 18. CDR1 and CDR2 from the germline V gene are SGHVS and FNYEAQ. CDR3 length: 21 amino acids. The CDR3 reads CASSYNPTGLAGVGRQETQYF. Written as DNA, the CDR3 is TGTGCCAGCAGCTACAACCCGACGGGACTAGCGGGGGTTGGTAGGCAAGAGACCCAGTACTTC.

The chain couples TRBV6-4 to TRBJ2-1; D is ambiguous. In germline, CDR1 is MRHNA, CDR2 SNTAGT. The CDR3 has 12 residues. V was cut by 4 bases and J by 7 bases, with 8 bases left in between. CDR3 region: CASSGTENEQFF. In nucleotides, the CDR3 is TGTGCCAGCAGTGGGACGGAAAATGAGCAGTTCTTC.

The rearrangement joins TRBV3-1 (or the pseudogene TRBV3-2) to TRBJ1-6, with D uncertain. V was cut by 1 base and J by 7 bases, with 14 bases left in between. This CDR3 contains 16 residues. The V gene's germline CDR1 is LGHDT and CDR2 YNNKEL (reference sequence). The CDR3 nucleotides read TGTGCCAGCAGCCAAGGTCTCGGTGGCACGAATTCACCCCTCCACTTT. Translating gives CASSQGLGGTNSPLHF.